This T cell receptor beta chain is drawn from a study of human T cells and chemical hapten exposure. For the study at large: Patch tests of 0.01% DPC on the upper back were read at 6 days. Whole-study results and caveats: Expanded TCRs grouped into significantly more large CDR3 similarity clusters than controls produced.

Germline lookup yields CDR1 LGHNA and CDR2 YNFKEQ. V was cut by 2 bases and J by 6 bases, with 10 bases left in between. CDR3 length: 14 amino acids. Single cDNA molecules in the library carried unique molecular identifiers attached during preparation. TCRdb re-analysed the RACE reads in MiXCR, keeping a single row per CDR3 protein. The sample holds roughly 100,000 distinct CDR3 sequences, approximately 10% seen once. Turning to this clonotype: Its cognate antigen is unknown.

Specified time point: patch test 1, 2 weeks after DPC sensitization. The sample's treatment: therapeutic diphenylcyclopropenone sensitization with weekly scalp DPC. Every patch test was put on after a blood sample was taken. The source was whole blood, collected in connection with sensitization to the hapten diphenylcyclopropenone (DPC). The chain carries TRBV4-2 and TRBJ2-2; D is possibly TRBD2 (5 bases). The sequence was obtained from a woman in her thirties or forties with alopecia areata. Some clones in this sample may be carry-over from other donors' samples. CDR3 loop: CASSQLGSAGELFF. DNA for the CDR3: TGTGCCAGCAGCCAACTAGGTAGCGCCGGGGAGCTGTTTTTT.